Below are 10 T cell receptor beta chains sequenced from a single sample in a study of monozygotic twins with inflammatory bowel disease (dated by TCRdb to the late 2010s). The library was generated by 5' RACE. The instrument given in TCRdb is Illumina HiSeq 2500. Reads reprocessed by TCRdb are summarized as one entry per CDR3 protein sequence, and DNA is absent. The sample's own table lists about 210,000 distinct CDR3 sequences. The top ten clonotypes cover 6% to 9% of the sample. Sequenced input: blood. These receptors originate from a human donor with ulcerative colitis or Crohn's disease, or a healthy co-twin of an affected twin (not recorded which).

V gene TRBV24-1 combines with J gene TRBJ2-5; the D call of TRBD1 rests on TCRdb alone, since no DNA is present to check it. CDR1 and CDR2 from the germline V gene are KGHDR and SFDVKD. The CDR3 consists of 15 residues. CDR3 residues: CATSDYREGRETQYF.

CDR3 sequence: CASSWPGSEQYF. The chain joins TRBV27 to TRBJ2-7; the TCRdb D gene call, TRBD1, has no DNA to confirm it. Germline V gives CDR1 MNHEY, CDR2 SMNVEV (reference sequence). The CDR3 length is 12 residues.

This rearrangement joins TRBV25-1 to TRBJ2-1; TCRdb picks TRBD1, but there is no DNA to check that call. The CDR3 extends over 15 amino acids. From germline, CDR1 is MGHDK and CDR2 SYGVNS. CDR3 region: CASSLNRGRRNEQFF. Full variable domain (remainder filled in from reference TRBV25-1 and TRBJ2-1): EADIYQTPRYLVIGTGKKITLECSQTMGHDKMYWYQQDPGMELHLIHYSYGVNSTEKGDLSSESTVSRIRTEHFPLTLESARPSHTSQYLCASSLNRGRRNEQFFGPGTRLTVL.

The genes are TRBV12-3 or TRBV12-4 and TRBJ2-3; without DNA, the TCRdb call of TRBD1 cannot be checked. The CDR3 consists of 16 residues. The CDR3 region is CASSFPRDRGTDTQYF.

This chain connects TRBV7-2 to TRBJ2-3; checking the TCRdb D call of TRBD1 is not possible without DNA. Germline V CDR1 and CDR2: SGHTA, FQGNSA. The CDR3 runs to 15 residues. The CDR3 loop reads CASSFAGGRPDTQYF.

The V gene is TRBV3-1, the J gene TRBJ2-1. CDR1 and CDR2 (germline): LGHDT, YNNKEL (reference sequence). The CDR3 length is 13 residues. This CDR3 is CASSQQIYNEQFF.

The chain joins TRBV24-1 to TRBJ2-5; TCRdb selects TRBD2, and the lack of DNA leaves this call unchecked. Looked up from germline, CDR1 is KGHDR and CDR2 is SFDVKD. The CDR3 is 15 residues long. CDR3 region: CATSGGTSGQETQYF.

This chain joins TRBV30 and TRBJ1-2; as DNA is missing, the TRBD1 call by TCRdb cannot be tested. Germline V gives CDR1 GTSNPN, CDR2 SVGIG (reference sequence). The CDR3 length is 17 residues. CDR3: CAWSPSARDRGFYGYTF.

This chain uses TRBV2 with TRBJ1-2; TCRdb proposes TRBD1, but this gene call is untestable without DNA. The length of the CDR3 is 15 residues. Germline loops: CDR1 SNHLY, CDR2 FYNNEI. The CDR3 region is CASSANTGEAYGYTF.

The rearrangement links TRBV25-1 to TRBJ2-6; checking the TCRdb D call of TRBD1 is not possible without DNA. The CDR3 spans 17 residues. Germline V gene data show CDR1 as MGHDK and CDR2 as SYGVNS. The CDR3 loop reads CASSDRGLGSGANVLTF.